This paragraph reports one T cell receptor (beta chain). Antigen unknown. Read coverage stops 3 residues before the CDR3 terminus; the germline J gene supplies the remainder. All participants had a single incident cervical HPV16 infection, and prevalent HPV16 infections were excluded. CDR3 length: 16 residues. Per the germline V gene, CDR1 is GTSNPN and CDR2 is SVGIG (reference sequence). This sample is drawn from a study of T cells in women clearing cervical HPV infection. The study, taken as a whole, reports: Effector/memory and HPV-specific T cells were not isolated, and association timing is unknown. CIN3+ cases had significantly higher TCR repertoire richness than controls, but evenness did not differ. A classifier using richness and V gene abundances reached an AUC of 0.83.

The table came from immunoSEQ multiplex PCR; TCRdb's copy has only in-frame clones and leaves some out. Its clone listing holds tens of thousands of clones. The sequenced sample was blood buffy coat. The clonotype originates from a woman between 18 and 69 years old with a cervical HPV16 infection that either progressed to CIN3+ or cleared (not recorded which). J is TRBJ1-4 and V is TRBV30, with TRBD1 matching 9 bases. CDR3 in amino acids: CASHPGQGVWNSPLFF. Partial CDR3 DNA: TGTGCCTCCCATCCGGGACAGGGAGTTTGGAATTCACCA.